This TCR beta chain was documented in a study of T cell repertoires in cytomegalovirus infection. Turning to the study itself: The public TCR beta signatures pointed to both CMV infection and matching HLA type.

This clonotype has a handful of counts. Its cognate antigen is unknown. Each CDR3 protein is one row after TCRdb ran MiXCR on the reads. This table holds hundreds of thousands of distinct CDR3 sequences, 22% found once. Points from the study as a whole: Ex vivo, HLA-C-restricted CMV-specific TCR beta clonotypes prevailed over the rest of the response. There were carriers of CMV plus the relevant HLA, and cumulative public TCR beta family frequency identified them.

Trimming shortened V by 2 bases and J by 4 bases, and 4 bases separated the two germline ends. Germline V CDR1 and CDR2: SGHTA, FQGNSA. The CDR3 has 12 residues. The V and J genes are TRBV7-2 and TRBJ2-3, with D uncertain. Sequencing used CD8+ T cells from PBMCs. The sequence was obtained from a human donor in good health (CMV status not recorded). Some clones in this sample may be carry-over from other donors' samples. DNA of the CDR3: TGTGCCAGCAGCTTATTCGCAGATACGCAGTATTTT. This gives the protein CASSLFADTQYF. Based on the CDR3 plus reference TRBV7-2 and TRBJ2-3, the full variable domain is GAGVSQSPSNKVTEKGKDVELRCDPISGHTALYWYRQSLGQGLEFLIYFQGNSAPDKSGLPSDRFSAERTGGSVSTLTIQRTQQEDSAVYLCASSLFADTQYFGPGTRLTVL.